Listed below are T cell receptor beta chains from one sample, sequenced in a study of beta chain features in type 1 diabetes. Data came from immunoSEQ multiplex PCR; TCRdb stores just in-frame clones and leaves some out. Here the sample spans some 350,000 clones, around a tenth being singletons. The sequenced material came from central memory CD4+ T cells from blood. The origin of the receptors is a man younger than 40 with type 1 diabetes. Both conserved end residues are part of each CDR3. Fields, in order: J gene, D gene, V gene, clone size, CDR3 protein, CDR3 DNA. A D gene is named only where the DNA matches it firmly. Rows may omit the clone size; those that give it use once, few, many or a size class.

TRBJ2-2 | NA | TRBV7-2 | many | CASSWNTGELFF | TGTGCCAGCAGCTGGAACACCGGGGAGCTGTTTTTT
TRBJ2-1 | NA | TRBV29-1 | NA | CSVETASVINEQFF | TGCAGCGTTGAAACAGCGTCAGTTATCAATGAGCAGTTCTTC
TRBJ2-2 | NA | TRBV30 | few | CAWSPRGTGELFF | TGTGCCTGGAGTCCCAGGGGTACCGGGGAGCTGTTTTTT
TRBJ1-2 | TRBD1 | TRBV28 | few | CASSSGTGITGGYTF | TGTGCCAGCAGTTCCGGGACAGGGATTACGGGGGGCTACACCTTC
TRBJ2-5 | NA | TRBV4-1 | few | CASSRARTAQETQYF | TGCGCCAGCAGCCGAGCCAGGACAGCGCAAGAGACCCAGTACTTC
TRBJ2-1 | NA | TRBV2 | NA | CATGGEVDEQFF | TGTGCCACTGGGGGAGAGGTCGATGAGCAGTTCTTC
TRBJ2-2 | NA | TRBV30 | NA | CAWSHESRGTPGSCFF | NA
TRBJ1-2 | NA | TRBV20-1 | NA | CSARENYGYTF | TGCAGTGCCCGGGAGAACTATGGCTACACCTTC
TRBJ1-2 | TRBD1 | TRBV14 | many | CASSQTGYGYTF | TGTGCCAGCAGCCAGACAGGGTATGGCTACACCTTC
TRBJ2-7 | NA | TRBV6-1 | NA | CASSVSPGLGTYEQYF | TGTGCCAGCAGTGTGAGCCCAGGGTTAGGGACCTACGAGCAGTACTTC
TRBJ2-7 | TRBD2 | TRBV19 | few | CASRLAGGPEQYF | TGTGCCAGTAGACTAGCGGGAGGGCCGGAGCAGTACTTC
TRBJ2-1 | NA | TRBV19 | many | CASSLNLRASGRNEQFF | TGTGCCAGTAGTCTCAACCTCCGGGCCTCGGGGAGAAATGAGCAGTTCTTC
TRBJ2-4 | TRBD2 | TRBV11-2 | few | CASSPRAGGDLAKNIQYF | TGTGCCAGCAGCCCAAGAGCGGGAGGGGACCTAGCCAAAAACATTCAGTACTTC
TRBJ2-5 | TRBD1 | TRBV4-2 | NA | CASSRDREETQYF | TGTGCCAGCAGCCGTGACAGGGAAGAGACCCAGTACTTC
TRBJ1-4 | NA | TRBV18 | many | CASSRGSNEKLFF | TGTGCCAGCTCGCGAGGGTCTAATGAAAAACTGTTTTTT
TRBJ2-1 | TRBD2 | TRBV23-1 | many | CASSRGTSGREYNEQFF | TGCGCCAGCAGCCGAGGGACTAGCGGGAGGGAGTACAATGAGCAGTTCTTC
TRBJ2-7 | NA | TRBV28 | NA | CASSLSWYEQYF | TGTGCCAGCAGTTTATCTTGGTACGAGCAGTACTTC
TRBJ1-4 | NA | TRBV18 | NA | CASSPGANEKLFF | TGTGCCAGCTCACCGGGTGCCAATGAAAAACTGTTTTTT
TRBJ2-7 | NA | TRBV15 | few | CATSRDFTLKGEQYF | TGTGCCACCAGCAGAGATTTCACCCTCAAAGGCGAGCAGTACTTC
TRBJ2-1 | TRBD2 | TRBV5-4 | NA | CASSPAGASSYNEQFF | TGTGCCAGCAGCCCCGCGGGAGCAAGCTCCTACAATGAGCAGTTCTTC
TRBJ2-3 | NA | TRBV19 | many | CASSIRTDTQYF | TGTGCCAGTAGTATACGTACAGATACGCAGTATTTT
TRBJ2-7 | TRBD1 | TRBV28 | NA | CASSSPTGGSYEQYF | TGTGCCAGCAGTTCGCCGACAGGGGGCAGCTACGAGCAGTACTTC
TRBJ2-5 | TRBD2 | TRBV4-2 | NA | CASSQDLTSGSETQYF | TGTGCCAGCAGCCAAGACCTAACTAGCGGGAGTGAGACCCAGTACTTC
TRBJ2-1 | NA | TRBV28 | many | CASSTQGLGMNEQFF | TGTGCCAGCAGTACCCAGGGGTTAGGTATGAATGAGCAGTTCTTC
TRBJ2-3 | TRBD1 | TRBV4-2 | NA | CASSQVGTGEDTQYF | TGTGCCAGCAGCCAGGTAGGGACAGGCGAAGATACGCAGTATTTT
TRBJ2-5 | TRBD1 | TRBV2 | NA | CASSGDREETQYF | TGTGCCAGCAGTGGGGACAGGGAAGAGACCCAGTACTTC
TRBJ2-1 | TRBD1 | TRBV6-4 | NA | CASSEGQGGYNEQFF | TGTGCCAGCAGTGAAGGACAGGGCGGCTACAATGAGCAGTTCTTC
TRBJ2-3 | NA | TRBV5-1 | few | CASGVRGSTDTQYF | TGCGCCAGCGGCGTCCGGGGAAGCACAGATACGCAGTATTTT
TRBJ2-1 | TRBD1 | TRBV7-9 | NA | CASSLEGQSNEQFF | TGTGCCAGCAGCTTAGAGGGACAGTCCAATGAGCAGTTCTTC
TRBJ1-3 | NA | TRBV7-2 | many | CASSASMGGANTIYF | TGTGCCAGCAGCGCCTCTATGGGGGGCGCCAACACCATATATTTT
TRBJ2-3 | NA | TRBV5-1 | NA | CASSLGRRGSTDTQYF | TGCGCCAGCAGCCTCGGGAGGAGGGGGAGCACAGATACGCAGTATTTT
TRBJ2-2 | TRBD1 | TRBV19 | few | CASSRTGAGTGELFF | TGTGCCAGTAGCCGGACAGGTGCGGGCACCGGGGAGCTGTTTTTT
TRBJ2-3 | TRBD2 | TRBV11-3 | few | CASSSGLAGVTDTQYF | TGTGCCAGCAGCTCTGGACTAGCGGGAGTAACAGATACGCAGTATTTT
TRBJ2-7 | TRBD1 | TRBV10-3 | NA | CASRRQGTSYEQYF | TGTGCCAGCAGACGACAGGGCACTTCCTACGAGCAGTACTTC
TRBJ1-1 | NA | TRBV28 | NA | CASSLIGEAFF | TGTGCCAGCAGTTTAATAGGGGAAGCTTTCTTT
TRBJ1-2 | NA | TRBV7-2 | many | CASSLVSSWDGYTF | TGTGCCAGCAGCTTAGTATCCTCCTGGGATGGCTACACCTTC
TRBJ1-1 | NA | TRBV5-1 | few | CASSPREGGNTEAFF | TGCGCCAGCAGCCCAAGAGAGGGCGGGAACACTGAAGCTTTCTTT
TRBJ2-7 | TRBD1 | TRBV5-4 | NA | CASSLPGQGAYEQYF | TGTGCCAGCAGCTTGCCGGGACAGGGAGCCTACGAGCAGTACTTC
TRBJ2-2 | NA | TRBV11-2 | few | CASSLGLLRGELFF | TGTGCCAGCAGCTTAGGACTGCTCAGAGGGGAGCTGTTTTTT
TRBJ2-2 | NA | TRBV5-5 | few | CASSRWGSPNTGELFF | TGTGCCAGCAGCCGGTGGGGGTCGCCGAACACCGGGGAGCTGTTTTTT
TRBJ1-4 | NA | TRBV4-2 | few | CASSQVKSATNEKLFF | TGTGCCAGCAGCCAAGTTAAGTCCGCAACTAATGAAAAACTGTTTTTT
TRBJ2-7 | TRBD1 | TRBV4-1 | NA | CASSRRGTGDDEQYF | TGCGCCAGCAGCCGCCGCGGGACAGGGGACGACGAGCAGTACTTC
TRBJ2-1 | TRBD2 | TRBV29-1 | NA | CSVGGTGGLYNEQFF | TGCAGCGTTGGGGGAACGGGAGGGCTCTACAATGAGCAGTTCTTC
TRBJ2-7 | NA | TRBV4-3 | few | CASSQEGTHSDYEQYF | TGCGCCAGCAGCCAAGAAGGGACACATAGCGACTACGAGCAGTACTTC
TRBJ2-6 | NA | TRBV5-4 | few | CASSPRGRGANVLTF | TGTGCCAGCAGCCCACGGGGTCGGGGGGCCAACGTCCTGACTTTC
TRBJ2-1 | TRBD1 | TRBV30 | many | CAWRRTGSMDEQFF | TGTGCCTGGAGGCGGACAGGGTCGATGGATGAGCAGTTCTTC
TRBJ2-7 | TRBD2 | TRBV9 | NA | CASSVGTSGLHEQYF | TGTGCCAGCAGCGTAGGGACTAGCGGTCTTCACGAGCAGTACTTC
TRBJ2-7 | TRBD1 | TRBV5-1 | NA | CASNDRGYEQYF | TGCGCCAGTAACGACAGGGGCTACGAGCAGTACTTC
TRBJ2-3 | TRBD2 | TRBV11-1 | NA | CASSRYSRGLAGGGDTQYF | TGTGCCAGCAGCCGATACTCCCGGGGGCTAGCGGGAGGCGGGGATACGCAGTATTTT
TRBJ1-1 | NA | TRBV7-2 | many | CASSLEANTEAFF | TGTGCCAGCAGCTTAGAGGCCAACACTGAAGCTTTCTTT
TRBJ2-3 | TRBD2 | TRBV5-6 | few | CASSSGTRDTQYF | TGTGCCAGCAGCAGCGGGACGAGAGATACGCAGTATTTT
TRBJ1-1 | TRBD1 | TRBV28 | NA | CASRPGQGGEAFF | TGTGCCAGCAGACCTGGACAGGGGGGTGAAGCTTTCTTT
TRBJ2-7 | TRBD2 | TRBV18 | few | CASSPLSGLGDEQYF | TGTGCCAGCTCACCACTATCCGGACTAGGAGACGAGCAGTACTTC
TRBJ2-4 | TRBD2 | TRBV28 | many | CASSPTGLARNIQYF | TGTGCCAGCAGTCCAACGGGACTAGCGAGAAACATTCAGTACTTC
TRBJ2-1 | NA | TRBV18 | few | CASSPDGGEQFF | TGTGCCAGCTCACCAGACGGGGGTGAGCAGTTCTTC